This T cell receptor (beta chain) was sequenced for a study of cytotoxic CD8 clonotypes in ibrutinib-treated CLL. Study-level background: Once treatment had gone on for a median of around 13 months, range 6 to 36, response samples were drawn.

The count of this clone is one. Its antigen is undetermined. CDR3 length: 14 residues. Germline values: CDR1 GTSNPN, CDR2 SVGIG (reference sequence). V lost 0 bases and J lost 2, with 11 bases in between. Findings of the study overall: The clonality went up when patients responded to ibrutinib and dropped back toward baseline at progression. Patients had baseline clonality above age-matched healthy donors, and this clonality moved with circulating CD8+ T-cell counts.

The planned depth of sequencing spanned 1 in 200,000 to 1 in 1 million T cells. Profiling relied on immunoSEQ multiplex PCR, and the TCRdb table lists in-frame clones only, not all of them. The sample includes 130,000 to 150,000 clones, around 90% of them seen just once. Sequencing was performed on PBMCs, taken after 12 months of ibrutinib treatment. The source of this sequence is a human donor with chronic lymphocytic leukemia. This chain joins TRBV30 and TRBJ2-7, with D maybe TRBD1 (5 bases). The CDR3 nucleotides are TGTGCCTGGAGTGTAAGCCCAGGGACCTACGAGCAGTACTTC. This codes for CAWSVSPGTYEQYF. Combining the CDR3 with reference TRBV30 and TRBJ2-7 gives the whole variable domain SQTIHQWPATLVQPVGSPLSLECTVEGTSNPNLYWYRQAAGRGLQLLFYSVGIGQISSEVPQNLSASRPQDRQFILSSKKLLLSDSGFYLCAWSVSPGTYEQYFGPGTRLTVT.